This T cell receptor beta chain was captured by sequencing in a study of CD8+CD57+ T cells in acquired aplastic anemia. In the study overall: Isolated CD4+ and CD8+ cells, once sorted, yielded DNA averaging around 3 ug.

Before being chosen for sequencing, patients had shown CD8+CD57+ cell expansion by flow cytometry. Researchers used genomic DNA as the template to profile TCR beta VDJ and CDR3. One entry per CDR3 protein results from TCRdb running MiXCR on the reads. In the table there are some 120,000 distinct CDR3 sequences, approximately 41% of which are singletons. The CDR3 loop spans 11 amino acids. Trimming took 10 bases from V and 5 from J; bases not matched to a gene: 2. Germline CDR1 is WNHNN and CDR2 is SYGVQD (reference sequence). This receptor was identified in a human donor with aplastic anemia. The sequenced sample consisted of sorted CD4+, CD8+, or CD8+CD57+ T cells (not recorded which) from PBMCs. The chain links TRBV10-1 to TRBJ2-5; 9 positions match TRBD2. The CDR3 reads CAKAGGETQYF. The CDR3 DNA follows: TGCGCCAAAGCGGGGGGTGAGACCCAGTACTTC.